This T cell receptor (beta chain) was sequenced during a study of T cells in Graves' hyperthyroidism and ophthalmopathy. RNA transcripts were the template for amplifying TCR beta CDR3 regions. The primer set for the first-round RT-PCR of the TCR CDR3 was HTBI. TCRdb re-called the multiplex PCR reads through MiXCR, storing one row per CDR3 protein. The table shows hundreds of thousands of distinct CDR3 sequences, with roughly 14% occurring only once. Input material: blood. This sequence was found in a woman between 25 and 40 years old with Graves' hyperthyroidism that later progressed to Graves' ophthalmopathy.

CDR3 in amino acids: CASSEGSGGYNEQFF. CDR3 DNA sequence: TGTGCCAGCAGTGAGGGCAGCGGGGGCTACAATGAGCAGTTCTTC. This chain links TRBV6-1 with TRBJ2-1, with 8 bases that match TRBD2. There are 15 residues in the CDR3. Losses at the gene ends were 3 bases for V and 3 bases for J; bases not matched to a gene: 4. The germline V gene encodes CDR1 MNHNS and CDR2 SASEGT.